Shown below are 19 T cell receptor beta chains from a single sample sequenced in a study of shared clonotypes between healthy human individuals. Clones were read by immunoSEQ multiplex PCR, and TCRdb kept only the in-frame ones, dropping some. The table lists under 80,000 clones, roughly two thirds of them singletons. The sequencing sample was made of memory CD8+ T cells sorted from blood. Subset indicated: CD45RO+ cells pooled with CCR7-negative TemRA cells. These receptors came from a young man in good health.

This clone has at least ten counts. This chain connects TRBV7-6 to TRBJ2-1; D may be TRBD2 (5 bases). Germline V CDR1 and CDR2: SGHVS, FNYEAQ. The CDR3 extends over 16 amino acids. V was shortened by 2 bases and J by 2 bases, with 13 bases between the two germline ends. CDR3 region: CASSLYAAGAYNEQFF. The CDR3 DNA is TGTGCCAGCAGCTTATACGCCGCGGGTGCCTACAATGAGCAGTTCTTC. The entire variable domain, with the rest obtained from reference TRBV7-6 and TRBJ2-1, is as follows: GAGVSQSPRYKVTKRGQDVALRCDPISGHVSLYWYRQALGQGPEFLTYFNYEAQQDKSGLPNDRFSAERPEGSISTLTIQRTEQRDSAMYRCASSLYAAGAYNEQFFGPGTRLTVL.

The chain employs TRBV2 and TRBJ2-7; D is unclear. The CDR3 spans 12 residues. V gave up 0 bases and J gave up 4 bases, with 4 bases separating them. Germline V gene data show CDR1 as SNHLY and CDR2 as FYNNEI. CDR3 amino acids: CASSEAGYEQYF. The CDR3 region has the DNA TGTGCCAGCAGTGAAGCCGGGTACGAGCAGTACTTC. The variable domain in full, completed from reference TRBV2 and TRBJ2-7, reads EPEVTQTPSHQVTQMGQEVILRCVPISNHLYFYWYRQILGQKVEFLVSFYNNEISEKSEIFDDQFSVERPDGSNFTLKIRSTKLEDSAMYFCASSEAGYEQYFGPGTRLTVT.

The chain combines TRBV10-3 with TRBJ2-7; no clear D gene. The CDR3 loop spans 11 amino acids. From germline, CDR1 is ENHRY and CDR2 SYGVKD. V lost 2 bases to trimming and J lost 4 bases, with 3 bases between them. In DNA form, the CDR3 reads TGTGCCATCAGTGAGACGTACGAGCAGTACTTC. Encoded protein: CAISETYEQYF.

In DNA, the CDR3 is TGTGCCAGCAGTGGATCGGTATTTGGCGCGTACTTC. Translated, it gives CASSGSVFGAYF. V usage is TRBV25-1 and J usage is TRBJ2-7; D is undetermined. Trimming removed 4 bases at V and 12 bases at J, with 16 bases between. Germline V gene sequence: CDR1 MGHDK, CDR2 SYGVNS. This CDR3 spans 12 amino acids.

This rearrangement joins TRBV19 to TRBJ2-7, with 12 bases that match TRBD2. Germline V gene data show CDR1 as LNHDA and CDR2 as SQIVND (reference sequence). The V segment lost 3 bases and the J segment 0 bases; nucleotides outside the gene matches: 12. The CDR3 sequence is 19 residues long. The CDR3 sequence is CASSIFGLAGRGGSYEQYF. CDR3 nucleotide sequence: TGTGCCAGTAGTATCTTTGGACTAGCGGGAAGAGGGGGCTCCTACGAGCAGTACTTC.

The rearrangement uses TRBV2 and TRBJ1-1, with D possibly TRBD1 on 5 matching bases. The CDR3 sequence is 14 residues long. Trimming pared 2 bases from V and 6 bases from J, leaving 13 bases between. CDR1 is SNHLY, CDR2 FYNNEI, per germline. The CDR3 sequence is CASSERGPGSEAFF. The CDR3 coding sequence is TGTGCCAGCAGTGAAAGGGGTCCAGGGTCTGAAGCTTTCTTT.

This clone was seen only once. The rearrangement joins TRBV5-4 to TRBJ1-5; D gene ambiguous. Germline assignment: CDR1 SGHNT and CDR2 YYREEE (reference sequence). The V end lost 4 bases, the J end lost 3 bases, and 14 bases lay between the germline ends. This CDR3 is built from 15 residues. The CDR3 nucleotides read TGTGCCAGCAGCCCCCAGCCGCAGCCCAATCAGCCCCAGCATTTT. It encodes CASSPQPQPNQPQHF. Supplemented by reference TRBV5-4 and TRBJ1-5, the full variable domain reads ETGVTQSPTHLIKTRGQQVTLRCSSQSGHNTVSWYQQALGQGPQFIFQYYREEENGRGNFPPRFSGLQFPNYSSELNVNALELDDSALYLCASSPQPQPNQPQHFGDGTRLSIL.

This clone was detected a few times. This rearrangement joins TRBV2 to TRBJ2-6, with TRBD2 as a possible D gene (5 bases). The CDR3 runs to 16 residues. CDR1 and CDR2 from the germline V gene are SNHLY and FYNNEI. The germline V and J ends were trimmed by 4 bases and 0 bases, with 10 bases remaining between them. CDR3 sequence: CASSGGLISGANVLTF. The CDR3, as DNA: TGTGCCAGCAGTGGCGGACTGATCTCTGGGGCCAACGTCCTGACTTTC.

This chain joins TRBV6-1 and TRBJ2-2; D remains unclear. From germline, CDR1 is MNHNS and CDR2 SASEGT. The CDR3 consists of 16 residues. The germline V and J ends were trimmed by 2 bases and 2 bases, with 12 bases remaining between them. The CDR3 nucleotides are TGTGCCAGCAGTGAATATGTGACGTATAACACCGGGGAGCTGTTTTTT. Amino acids: CASSEYVTYNTGELFF.

The rearrangement uses TRBV27 and TRBJ2-2, with TRBD1 matching 9 bases. In germline, CDR1 is MNHEY, CDR2 SMNVEV (reference sequence). This CDR3 spans 15 amino acids. Trimming removed 6 bases from V and 5 bases from J; junction bases left unmatched: 7. The CDR3 DNA reads as TGTGCCAGCAGGCTAGGGACAGGGCGGACCGGGGAGCTGTTTTTT. This gives the protein CASRLGTGRTGELFF.

This clone was detected a few times. This chain's CDR3 is CASSPAGFEGTHNEQFF. As DNA, the CDR3 is TGTGCCAGCAGCCCCGCGGGATTTGAAGGGACTCACAATGAGCAGTTCTTC. J is TRBJ2-1 and V is TRBV7-9, with a tentative D call TRBD2 (6 bases). The CDR3 is made up of 17 amino acids. Germline V CDR1 and CDR2: SEHNR, FQNEAQ (reference sequence). Trimming cost V 5 bases and J 5 bases, with 22 bases left between them.

The chain uses TRBV14 and TRBJ2-1; possibly TRBD2 for D (7 bases). The CDR3 has 14 residues. Deletions cut 0 bases from V and 8 bases from J, with 11 bases between. CDR1 is SGHDN and CDR2 is FVKESK in the germline V gene. CDR3 nucleotides: TGTGCCAGCAGCCAAGATGGGAGGGGGGATGAGCAGTTCTTC. Translation: CASSQDGRGDEQFF.

In this sample, this clone turned up once. The CDR3 bases are TGTGCCAGCAGGGCAGCCTGGGGAGGTTCGGAGCTGTTTTTT. It encodes CASRAAWGGSELFF. The chain carries TRBV2 and TRBJ2-2, with D tentatively TRBD2 (6 bases). V was pared by 6 bases and J by 10 bases, with 18 bases between. The CDR3 is made up of 14 amino acids. CDR1 SNHLY and CDR2 FYNNEI come from the germline V gene. Complete variable domain (other parts from reference TRBV2 and TRBJ2-2): EPEVTQTPSHQVTQMGQEVILRCVPISNHLYFYWYRQILGQKVEFLVSFYNNEISEKSEIFDDQFSVERPDGSNFTLKIRSTKLEDSAMYFCASRAAWGGSELFFGEGSRLTVL.

As to this clone: At one end, the junction sequence differs from germline, possibly due to a read error. V usage is TRBV5-4 and J usage is TRBJ2-6; TRBD1 matches 10 bases. The V gene's germline CDR1 is SGHNT and CDR2 YYREEE (reference sequence). The CDR3 contains 17 residues. For the CDR3, the DNA is TGCGCCAGCAGCCAAGGGGACAGGGGCTCTGGGGCCAACGTCCTGACTTTC. Translation: CASSQGDRGSGANVLTF.

Concerning this clone itself: The sample holds other DNA sequences that translate to the same CDR3. The DNA of the CDR3 is TGTGCCAGCAGCTCTGGACTAGCGGGGAGCTCCTACAATGAGCAGTTCTTC. Its translation is CASSSGLAGSSYNEQFF. The J gene is TRBJ2-1, the V gene TRBV7-9; 12 bases map to TRBD2. This CDR3 comprises 17 residues. Germline assignment: CDR1 SEHNR and CDR2 FQNEAQ (reference sequence). V was clipped by 4 bases and J by 0 bases; unmatched bases: 4.

This clone was seen more than once but under ten times. V is TRBV7-9 and J is TRBJ1-1, with a possible D match to TRBD1 (6 bases). The germline V and J ends were trimmed by 3 bases and 3 bases, with 11 bases remaining between them. The CDR3 consists of 14 residues. CDR1 SEHNR and CDR2 FQNEAQ come from the germline V gene (reference sequence). CDR3 in DNA: TGTGCCAGCAGCTTTGGAGGGGGATACACTGAAGCTTTCTTT. It encodes CASSFGGGYTEAFF. The entire variable domain, with the rest obtained from reference TRBV7-9 and TRBJ1-1, is as follows: DTGVSQNPRHKITKRGQNVTFRCDPISEHNRLYWYRQTLGQGPEFLTYFQNEAQLEKSRLLSDRFSAERPKGSFSTLEIQRTEQGDSAMYLCASSFGGGYTEAFFGQGTRLTVV.

This chain uses TRBV29-1 with TRBJ2-1; 9 bases map to TRBD2. CDR1 SQVTM and CDR2 ANQGSEA come from the germline V gene. This CDR3 spans 14 amino acids. J lost 0 bases, V lost 6 bases, and 3 bases had no gene match. The CDR3, as DNA: TGCAGCGTGGATAGCGGGAGCTCCTACAATGAGCAGTTCTTC. Translating it yields CSVDSGSSYNEQFF.

This chain connects TRBV2 to TRBJ1-2; no clear D. Germline V lookup: CDR1 SNHLY, CDR2 FYNNEI. V lost 3 bases and J 2 bases, leaving 7 bases between the germline ends. The CDR3 runs to 13 residues. For the CDR3, the DNA is TGTGCCAGCAGTGAGAACGGAAACTATGGCTACACCTTC. Amino acid sequence: CASSENGNYGYTF.

CDR3: CASSLEANTGELFF. CDR3 bases: TGCGCCAGCAGCTTGGAAGCGAACACCGGGGAGCTGTTTTTT. This rearrangement joins TRBV5-1 to TRBJ2-2, with D unresolved. V lost 0 bases and J 0 bases, leaving 3 bases between the germline ends. Germline assignment: CDR1 SGHRS and CDR2 YFSETQ. The CDR3 has 14 residues.